The sequence of this T cell receptor (beta chain) was determined in a study of beta chain features in type 1 diabetes. Note on this clone: Its antigen is unknown.

Expressed TCRB transcripts were sequenced, since all the RNA that had been isolated was reverse transcribed. The method was immunoSEQ multiplex PCR; TCRdb's version includes in-frame clones alone and lacks a portion of them. The sample shows about 160,000 clones, about 8% of them seen only once. Germline V lookup: CDR1 MNHNS, CDR2 SASEGT. Trimming left V 0 bases short and J 2 bases short, with 16 bases between. The CDR3 consists of 18 residues. Notes on the study in general: Shorter TCRB CDR3s, moderately but significantly so, were found in Type 1 diabetes patients in all four CD4+ subsets.

The clonotype originates from a woman aged 40 to 55 with type 1 diabetes. This sequence joins TRBV6-1 and TRBJ1-4; no definite D call. The source material was central memory CD4+ T cells from blood. The CDR3 sequence: CASSEAGVAPGTNEKLFF. The CDR3 coding sequence is TGTGCCAGCAGTGAAGCCGGGGTCGCCCCGGGGACTAATGAAAAACTGTTTTTT.